This T cell receptor beta chain was observed in a study of shared clonotypes between healthy human individuals. Clones were sequenced by immunoSEQ multiplex PCR, and TCRdb holds only the in-frame ones, with some missing. The sample has about half a million clones; around 75% are singletons. Only Caucasian adults living in Nashville, Tennessee made up the donor group. This CDR3 contains 14 residues. V trimming: 7 bases; J trimming: 1 base; junction bases outside the gene matches: 5. Per germline, CDR1 SGHRS and CDR2 YFSETQ. V and J are TRBV5-1 and TRBJ1-1, with 9 bases aligning to TRBD1. Sequenced: PBMCs. The sequence was obtained from a woman between 40 and 50 years old in good health. Some clones in this sample may be carry-over from other donors' samples. CDR3 amino acids: CASGSGQGNTEAFF. In DNA, the CDR3 is TGCGCCAGCGGCTCGGGACAGGGGAACACTGAAGCTTTCTTT.